The subject of this entry is one T cell receptor (beta chain). The data were obtained in a study of blood T cell repertoires in COVID-19. Only in-frame clones appear in the TCRdb table, and some are missing; sequencing was by immunoSEQ multiplex PCR. The sample carries 55,000 to 80,000 clones, roughly 93% recorded once. Germline CDR1 SGHRS, CDR2 YFSETQ. Trimming stripped 7 bases from V and 0 bases from J, with 13 bases between. This CDR3 is built from 15 residues. This receptor was identified in a human donor in a cohort sampled during active COVID-19. The chain joins TRBV5-1 to TRBJ1-4; TRBD1 might be the D (6 bases). The sample taken for sequencing was peripheral blood. The DNA of the CDR3 is TGCGCCAGCGCAGGGGCGGCTGCAACTAATGAAAAACTGTTTTTT. Encoded protein: CASAGAAATNEKLFF.